The TCR beta chain under discussion was sequenced for a study of cytomegalovirus exposure and HLA in healthy donors. This CDR3 comprises 15 residues. V trimming: 3 bases; J trimming: 5 bases; junction bases outside the gene matches: 9. The germline V gene has CDR1 MNHNS and CDR2 SASEGT. Regarding the study as a whole: Equally common other TCR beta chains were less clonally expanded than HLA-associated ones, a later analysis found. With high specificity and sensitivity, the classifier reportedly diagnosed cytomegalovirus status.

Points on this clone: What it recognizes is unknown.

The PCR contained 60 Vbeta and 13 Jbeta primers. Only in-frame clones appear in the TCRdb table, and some are missing; sequencing was by immunoSEQ multiplex PCR. Among around 170,000 clones, around 78% were seen once, and the ten largest hold around 3%. Each donor was nominally healthy when sampled (though unrecorded immune exposures were likely). The J gene is TRBJ2-5, the V gene TRBV6-1, with 7 bases that match TRBD1. The specimen was PBMCs. The clonotype was recovered from a woman aged 50 to 65 in good health and CMV-seropositive. CDR3: CASSDYTGVRETQYF. The CDR3 DNA follows: TGTGCCAGCAGTGACTATACAGGGGTCCGCGAGACCCAGTACTTC.